These T cell receptor beta chains were read from a single sample in a study of CD8 T cells in ankylosing spondylitis. TCRdb reprocessed the 5' RACE reads via MiXCR and lists one record per CDR3 protein. Among 300,000 to 350,000 distinct CDR3 sequences listed, about 14% were seen once. The material sequenced was blood, either unsorted or a sorted T cell fraction (not recorded which). These receptors were obtained from a male donor with ankylosing spondylitis or in good health (not recorded which). CDR3s include the opening cysteine and the closing phenylalanine or tryptophan. D genes are given only for firm matches. Size is stated for part of the rows, as once, few or many counts, or as a class when the clone is expanded.

clone_size j_call d_call v_call cdr3_nt cdr3_aa
NA TRBJ1-5 TRBD1 TRBV15 TGTGCCACCAGCAGAGGGACAGGGTCTGGGCCCCAGCATTTT CATSRGTGSGPQHF
NA TRBJ2-5 NA TRBV3-1 TGTGCCAGCAGTTCGTCGCGGAGGGGGGAGACCCAGTACTTC CASSSSRRGETQYF
NA TRBJ2-2 NA TRBV29-1 TGCAGCGTTGAAGATACTTCTAACACCGGGGAGCTGTTTTTT CSVEDTSNTGELFF
NA TRBJ1-1 NA TRBV7-2 TGTGCCAGCAGCTCCGAACGGGGTTCGAGGGCTTTCTTT CASSSERGSRAFF
few TRBJ1-1 NA TRBV12-5 TGTGCTAGTGGGTTACGCGGAACTGAAGCTTTCTTT CASGLRGTEAFF
NA TRBJ2-3 NA TRBV5-1 TGCGCCAGCAGCGAGGGGGGGCAGGAGGGAACGCAGTATTTT CASSEGGQEGTQYF
NA TRBJ2-5 TRBD2 TRBV12-3/TRBV12-4 TGTGCCAGCAGTTTAAAAACTAGCGGGGGAGGTCAAGAGACCCAGTACTTC CASSLKTSGGGQETQYF
NA TRBJ2-2 TRBD2 TRBV4-2 TGTGCCAGCAGCCTTAGTGAATTGCGGGGGAGCAACACCGGGGAGCTGTTTTTT CASSLSELRGSNTGELFF
NA TRBJ2-1 NA TRBV5-4 TGTGCCAGCAGCTTGGGGTCGAGCGGCGGAGGCAATGAGCAGTTCTTC CASSLGSSGGGNEQFF
NA TRBJ1-1 NA TRBV20-1 TGCAGTGCCTTGAGGGCAAATGAAGCTTTCTTT CSALRANEAFF
NA TRBJ2-7 TRBD1 TRBV18 TGTGCCAGCTCACCACCCCCTGGACAGGGTGGCTACGAGCAGTACTTC CASSPPPGQGGYEQYF
NA TRBJ2-3 NA TRBV11-2 TGTGCCAGCAGCTCTCTAGGAGATACGCAGTATTTT CASSSLGDTQYF
few TRBJ1-1 TRBD1 TRBV12-3/TRBV12-4 TGTGCCAGCAGTTTATCGGGCAGGGGGGGGATGAACACTGAAGCTTTCTTT CASSLSGRGGMNTEAFF
few TRBJ2-7 NA TRBV12-3/TRBV12-4 TGTGCCAGCAGCCCTCGGGGGTACGACGAGCAGTACTTC CASSPRGYDEQYF
NA TRBJ2-5 TRBD2 TRBV20-1 TGCAGTGTTCCGACAGCGGGAAAGACCCAGTACTTC CSVPTAGKTQYF
few TRBJ1-6 NA TRBV9 TGTGCCAGCAGCGTACAGGGGAGTAATTCACCCCTCCACTTT CASSVQGSNSPLHF
NA TRBJ2-1 TRBD2 TRBV7-2 TGTGCCAGCAGCTTAGAACTAGCGACCTACAATGAGCAGTTCTTC CASSLELATYNEQFF
NA TRBJ2-7 TRBD1 TRBV5-6 TGTGCCAGCAGCTTTGGACAGGTAGGAAACGAGCAGTACTTC CASSFGQVGNEQYF
NA TRBJ2-7 NA TRBV10-3 TGTGCCATCAGTGAGGGGACGGTCTACGAGCAGTACTTC CAISEGTVYEQYF
few TRBJ1-6 TRBD1 TRBV5-1 TGCGCCAGCAGCTCCTACCGCCAGGGGGGAAATTCACCCCTCCACTTT CASSSYRQGGNSPLHF
NA TRBJ2-1 NA TRBV29-1 TGCAGCGTTGTAAGCAGGGAAAATGAGCAGTTCTTC CSVVSRENEQFF
NA TRBJ1-2 NA TRBV3-1 TGTGCCAGCAGCGCCCGGGCTGAATATGGCTACACCTTC CASSARAEYGYTF
NA TRBJ1-2 TRBD1 TRBV3-1 TGTGCCAGCAGCCAGCCACAGGGGCCCCGGATCTTC CASSQPQGPRIF
NA TRBJ2-7 NA TRBV20-1 TGCAGTGCTAGAGGGGTGTCGGGACATGTGTACTTC CSARGVSGHVYF
NA TRBJ2-1 TRBD2 TRBV11-2 TGTGCCAGCAGCATCGGGACTAGCGGGGTCGCCTCCTACAATGAGCAGTTCTTC CASSIGTSGVASYNEQFF
many TRBJ1-2 NA TRBV5-1 TGCGCCAGCAGCTTGAGGGGTCAGGAGTATGGCTACACCTTC CASSLRGQEYGYTF
NA TRBJ2-5 NA TRBV5-1 TGCGCCAGCAGCTTGCTTTTGGATCAAGAGACCCAGTACTTC CASSLLLDQETQYF
NA TRBJ1-1 TRBD1 TRBV11-3 TGTGCCAGCAGCTCGCAGGGGGAGATGAACACTGAAGCTTTCTTT CASSSQGEMNTEAFF
few TRBJ2-2 NA TRBV4-2 TGTGCCAGCAGCCAAGCGAGGGTAGGGTCGGGCACCGGGGAGCTGTTTTTT CASSQARVGSGTGELFF
few TRBJ2-1 TRBD2 TRBV6-2/TRBV6-3 TGTGCCAGCACCCTTACGGGGGGGGAGTACAATGAGCAGTTCTTC CASTLTGGEYNEQFF
NA TRBJ2-3 TRBD1 TRBV29-1 TGCAGCGTCATACAGGGGATTCGAGATACGCAGTATTTT CSVIQGIRDTQYF
NA TRBJ2-5 TRBD1 TRBV6-5 TGTGCCAGCAATTCGGGACAGGAACGTCGAAAGACCCAGTACTTC CASNSGQERRKTQYF